This T cell receptor beta chain was retrieved from a study of sequential checkpoint blockade in melanoma. The repertoire was sequenced with immunoSEQ multiplex PCR; TCRdb's copy has only in-frame clones and lacks some. The sample includes some 19,000 clones, about 74% of them seen just once. In germline, CDR1 is SGHNT, CDR2 YENEEA. The CDR3 has 14 amino acids. The V and J ends lost 3 bases and 7 bases, in that order; junction bases with no gene match: 7. As for treatment: randomized to nivolumab then ipilimumab (arm A) or the reverse (arm B). Live CD3+CD8+ CD19− CD56− cells were sorted from PBMCs. The source is a human donor with melanoma. The V call is TRBV11-3, the J call TRBJ2-7; TRBD1 matches 9 bases. Sequencing used CD8+ T cells sorted from blood (inferred from file names), obtained from a patient given nivolumab and ipilimumab in sequence. For the CDR3, the DNA is TGTGCCAGCAGCTTTGGGGGACAGGGAAGGGAGCAGTACTTC. Translated, it gives CASSFGGQGREQYF.